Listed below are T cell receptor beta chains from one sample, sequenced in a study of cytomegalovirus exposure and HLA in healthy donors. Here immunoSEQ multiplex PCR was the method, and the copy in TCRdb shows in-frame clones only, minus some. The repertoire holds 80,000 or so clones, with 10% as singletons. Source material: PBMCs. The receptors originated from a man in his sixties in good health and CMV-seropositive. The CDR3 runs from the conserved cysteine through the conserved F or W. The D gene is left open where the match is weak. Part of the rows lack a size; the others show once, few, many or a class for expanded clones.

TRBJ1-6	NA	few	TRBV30	TGTGCCTGGAGTGTACCGTCTCGGGCGGGCGGCAATTCACCCCTCCACTTT	CAWSVPSRAGGNSPLHF
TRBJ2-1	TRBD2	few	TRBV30	TGTGCCTGGAGTACCCCTAGCGGGGTATACAATGAGCAGTTCTTC	CAWSTPSGVYNEQFF
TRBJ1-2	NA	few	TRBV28	TGTGCCAGCTGCCCGGTCGGTATGCCGTATGGCTACACCTTC	CASCPVGMPYGYTF
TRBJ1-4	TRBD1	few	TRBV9	TGTGCCAGCAGCGTAGGAGTACAGGGGAATGAAAAACTGTTTTTT	CASSVGVQGNEKLFF
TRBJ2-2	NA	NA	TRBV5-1	TGCGCCAGCAGCTTATGGGACTCCGGGGAGCTGTTTTTT	CASSLWDSGELFF
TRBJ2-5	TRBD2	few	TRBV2	TGTGCCAGCAGTGAATGGTACGGGAGGGCCGCAGAGACCCAGTACTTC	CASSEWYGRAAETQYF
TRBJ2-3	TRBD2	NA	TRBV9	TGTGCCAGCAGCGTAGAACCAGCGGGAGGGCCAACAGATACGCAGTATTTT	CASSVEPAGGPTDTQYF
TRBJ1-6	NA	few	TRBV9	TGTGCCAGCAGCGTAGGAGACCGGGATAATTCACCCCTCCACTTT	CASSVGDRDNSPLHF
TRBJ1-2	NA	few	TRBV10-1	TGCGCCAGCAGATTACAGGAGCGCTATGGCTACACCTTC	CASRLQERYGYTF
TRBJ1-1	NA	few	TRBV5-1	TGCGCCAGCAGCTTGGGACAGCAGAACACTGAAGCTTTCTTT	CASSLGQQNTEAFF
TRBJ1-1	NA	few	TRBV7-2	TGTGCCAGCAGGCGCCTCATGAACACTGAAGCTTTCTTT	CASRRLMNTEAFF
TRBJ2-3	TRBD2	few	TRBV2	TGTGCCAGACCCGGGACTAGCAGTACCCCTAGCACAGATACGCAGTATTTT	CARPGTSSTPSTDTQYF
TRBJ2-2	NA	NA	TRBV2	TGTGCCAGCAGTGTTGGGGGGGCGGGCACCGGGGAGCTGTTTTTT	CASSVGGAGTGELFF
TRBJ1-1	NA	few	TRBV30	TGTGCCTGGAGGGGGGGGAGAGAGACTGAAGCTTTCTTT	CAWRGGRETEAFF
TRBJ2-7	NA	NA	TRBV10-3	TGTGCCATCAGTGGAAGTAGCGACTACGAGCAGTACTTC	CAISGSSDYEQYF
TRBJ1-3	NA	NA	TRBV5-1	TGCGCCAGCAGATACGACATCGCGGGAAACACCATATATTTT	CASRYDIAGNTIYF
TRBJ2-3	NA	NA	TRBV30	TGTGCCTGGAGTGTACGCGAGAATACGCAGTATTTT	CAWSVRENTQYF
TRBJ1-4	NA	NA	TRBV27	TGTGCCAGCAGTTCATCTCAGGGGTTTAGTGAAAAACTGTTTTTT	CASSSSQGFSEKLFF
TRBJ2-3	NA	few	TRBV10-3	TGTGCCATCAGTGAGTCGGGGGGAAATACGCAGTATTTT	CAISESGGNTQYF
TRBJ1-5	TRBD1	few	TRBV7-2	TGTGCCAGCAGCCCGGGACAGGGTGGCAATCAGCCCCAGCATTTT	CASSPGQGGNQPQHF
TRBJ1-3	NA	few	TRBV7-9	TGTGCCAGCAGCCCCTCCGGGGACACTGCCCCTGGAAACACCATATATTTT	CASSPSGDTAPGNTIYF
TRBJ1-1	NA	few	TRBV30	TGTGCCTGGAGCCCCCTGACACCGAACACTGAAGCTTTCTTT	CAWSPLTPNTEAFF
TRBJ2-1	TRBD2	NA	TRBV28	TGTGCCAGCAGTTTAGGGACTAGCGGGGGGAATGAGCAGTTCTTC	CASSLGTSGGNEQFF
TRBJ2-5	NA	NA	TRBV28	TGTGCCAGCAGTTTGGGGCGGGACTGGTACCAAGAGACCCAGTACTTC	CASSLGRDWYQETQYF
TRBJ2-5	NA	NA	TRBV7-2	TGTGCCAGCAGTCTAGTGTACCAAGAGACCCAGTACTTC	CASSLVYQETQYF
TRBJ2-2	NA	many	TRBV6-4	TGTGCCAGCCTTCCTCGCGGCTTAAACACCGGGGAGCTGTTTTTT	CASLPRGLNTGELFF
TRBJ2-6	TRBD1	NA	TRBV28	TGTGCCAGCAGTTCAACATTCGCAGGGGGCGCTGGGGCCAACGTCCTGACTTTC	CASSSTFAGGAGANVLTF